The next 26 T cell receptor beta chains were all read from a single sample in a study of T cells expressing NK-cell markers. TCRdb reprocessed the 5' RACE reads; each CDR3 protein has one entry and no DNA is given. Its clone listing holds around 470,000 distinct CDR3 sequences. The material sequenced was blood T cells: a sorted CD56 or NKG2C T cell subset, CD4+ or CD8+ T cells, or bulk PBMC T cells (not recorded which). These TCRs come from a woman aged 45-60 years in good health.

This sequence joins TRBV20-1 and TRBJ2-1. The germline CDR1 and CDR2 sequences are DFQATT and SNEGSKA (reference sequence). CDR3 length equals 15 residues. The CDR3 protein is CSASLGTSSYNEQFF.

V gene TRBV9 combines with J gene TRBJ2-3. In germline, CDR1 is SGDLS, CDR2 YYNGEE. The CDR3 contains 16 residues. CDR3 residues: CASSASTGLGTDTQYF.

The genes are TRBV20-1 and TRBJ2-5; without DNA, the TCRdb call of TRBD2 cannot be checked. Germline-derived CDR1 and CDR2 are DFQATT and SNEGSKA (reference sequence). CDR3 length equals 17 residues. The CDR3 sequence is CSARPDRTSGPQETQYF.

The chain links TRBV20-1 to TRBJ1-2. The CDR3 has 15 residues. Per germline, CDR1 DFQATT and CDR2 SNEGSKA (reference sequence). CDR3 amino acids: CSARPGTATNYGYTF.

V is TRBV12-3 or TRBV12-4 and J is TRBJ2-3; TCRdb's D call of TRBD1 is untestable without DNA. The CDR3 spans 12 residues. The CDR3 loop reads CASSKGADTQYF.

The chain is built from TRBV5-1 and TRBJ2-1; lacking DNA, the TRBD2 call made by TCRdb goes unchecked. Germline V CDR1 and CDR2: SGHRS, YFSETQ. The CDR3 has 15 amino acids. The chain's CDR3 is CASSLGGGFYNEQFF.

The rearrangement links TRBV11-3 to TRBJ2-1; with no DNA, the TCRdb D assignment of TRBD2 cannot be verified. This CDR3 comprises 15 residues. CDR1 SGHNT and CDR2 YENEEA come from the germline V gene. The CDR3 sequence is CASSLTSGEYNEQFF.

V usage is TRBV4-1 and J usage is TRBJ1-3; TCRdb calls TRBD1, which cannot be checked without DNA. The CDR3 has 15 residues. The germline CDR1 and CDR2 sequences are MGHRA and YSYEKL. CDR3: CASSPIRGAGNTIYF.

V and J are TRBV5-1 and TRBJ2-1; TCRdb picks TRBD2, but there is no DNA to check that call. The CDR3 length is 20 residues. Germline V gene data show CDR1 as SGHRS and CDR2 as YFSETQ. This CDR3 reads CASSGRGLAGGPTSYNEQFF.

The chain links TRBV4-2 to TRBJ1-3. This CDR3 is built from 15 residues. The germline gives CDR1 LGHNA, CDR2 YNFKEQ. CDR3 protein: CASSPGQVSGNTIYF.

This chain joins TRBV5-5 and TRBJ1-1. This CDR3 has 13 residues. Germline CDR1 SGHKS, CDR2 YYEKEE (reference sequence). CDR3 loop: CASSLSSGHEAFF.

This chain uses TRBV20-1 with TRBJ2-2. The CDR3 loop spans 13 amino acids. The germline V gene encodes CDR1 DFQATT and CDR2 SNEGSKA (reference sequence). CDR3 loop: CSAEGSVTGELFF.

This chain connects TRBV5-5 to TRBJ2-7. There are 15 residues in the CDR3. Looked up from germline, CDR1 is SGHKS and CDR2 is YYEKEE (reference sequence). The CDR3 sequence is CASSLSSLFTYEQYF.

The rearrangement links TRBV9 to TRBJ1-1. CDR1 and CDR2 from the germline V gene are SGDLS and YYNGEE. The CDR3 is 14 residues long. CDR3 amino acids: CASSLSGGASEAFF.

V usage is TRBV3-1 and J usage is TRBJ2-5. The CDR3 covers 15 residues. Germline loops: CDR1 LGHDT, CDR2 YNNKEL (reference sequence). CDR3: CASSLFTGYQETQYF.

The chain carries TRBV6-4 and TRBJ2-1; TCRdb calls TRBD2, which cannot be checked without DNA. Germline assignment: CDR1 MRHNA and CDR2 SNTAGT. CDR3 length: 17 amino acids. CDR3 amino acids: CASSESGLAARNNEQFF.

The V gene is TRBV19, the J gene TRBJ2-7; TCRdb's D call of TRBD2 is untestable without DNA. Germline V CDR1 and CDR2: LNHDA, SQIVND (reference sequence). The CDR3 runs to 17 residues. Here the CDR3 reads CASSPAGLAAGGGEQYF.

The chain links TRBV3-1 to TRBJ1-5. CDR3 length: 16 residues. Germline V gives CDR1 LGHDT, CDR2 YNNKEL (reference sequence). The CDR3 loop reads CASSLGGGRHGVPQHF.

The chain carries TRBV24-1 and TRBJ2-1; without DNA, the TCRdb call of TRBD2 cannot be checked. The CDR3 consists of 13 residues. Germline V gene sequence: CDR1 KGHDR, CDR2 SFDVKD. The chain's CDR3 is CATSDRGRNEQFF.

The V and J genes are TRBV7-2 and TRBJ2-4. The CDR3 is 15 residues long. CDR1 and CDR2 from the germline V gene are SGHTA and FQGNSA. This CDR3 reads CASSLGSGTKNIQYF.

The CDR3 loop reads CASSLYRGGWDYGYTF. The gene calls are TRBV5-6 and TRBJ1-2; lacking DNA, the TRBD1 call made by TCRdb goes unchecked. This CDR3 contains 16 residues. Germline CDR1 is SGHDT and CDR2 is YYEEEE.

CDR3 sequence reads: CASSLLQVPRNEQFF. The genes are TRBV5-1 and TRBJ2-1; the TCRdb call, TRBD1, lacks DNA for checking. The CDR3 spans 15 residues. Germline CDR1 is SGHRS and CDR2 is YFSETQ.

The chain employs TRBV5-1 and TRBJ2-3; there is no DNA to check the TCRdb D call of TRBD2. The CDR3 contains 16 residues. Germline-derived CDR1 and CDR2 are SGHRS and YFSETQ. CDR3 sequence reads: CASSLGAGASTDTQYF.

The chain uses TRBV20-1 and TRBJ2-3; TCRdb lists TRBD2, though no DNA is available to test this call. Germline V gives CDR1 DFQATT, CDR2 SNEGSKA (reference sequence). The CDR3 covers 15 residues. CDR3 region: CSAQGLAGRTDTQYF.

The gene calls are TRBV4-1 and TRBJ2-1; TCRdb's D call, TRBD2, is unchecked because there is no DNA. CDR3 size: 19 residues. Germline CDR1 MGHRA, CDR2 YSYEKL. The CDR3 is CASSQAIAGGYLSYNEQFF.

The chain is built from TRBV6-2 or TRBV6-3 and TRBJ2-4; the D gene TCRdb calls, TRBD1, cannot be checked with no DNA. Germline CDR1 reads MNHEY; CDR2 reads SVGEGT. This CDR3 has 16 residues. The CDR3 sequence: CASSYPPGYGKNIQYF.